The TCR beta chain described here comes from a study of blood T cell repertoires in COVID-19. Study details: Acute and convalescent COVID-19 specimens originated in the United States, Italy and Spain. T cells, B-cell-depleted T cells, or PBMCs provided the cDNA or gDNA that served as material.

Authors' analysis steps: From reference gene primer amplification, estimates of nucleated cell counts were derived. Using immunoSEQ multiplex PCR, the repertoire was profiled, and TCRdb retains in-frame clones only, with some absent. V, J and clone size were drawn from that table, and D and trimming were deduced from the DNA. The sample lists fewer than 200,000 clones, around 83% occurring once. Per germline, CDR1 MDHEN and CDR2 SYDVKM. The CDR3 extends over 11 amino acids. Trimming cost V 9 bases and J 1 base, with 6 bases left between them. This sequence joins TRBV28 and TRBJ1-1; no clear D. The clonotype comes from a woman aged 55-69 years with acute or convalescent COVID-19. Sequenced: peripheral blood. CDR3 sequence reads: CASEGNTEAFF. The CDR3 coding sequence is TGTGCCAGTGAGGGGAACACTGAAGCTTTCTTT.